Listed below are T cell receptor beta chains from one sample, sequenced in a study of cytomegalovirus exposure and HLA in healthy donors. Sequencing was performed with immunoSEQ multiplex PCR; in TCRdb, only in-frame clones are kept and a portion is missing. The sample shows about 150,000 clones, 80% to 85% of them seen only once. Sequencing was carried out using PBMCs. The receptors shown here come from a young woman in good health and CMV-seronegative. The CDR3 runs from the conserved cysteine through the conserved F or W. A D gene is named only where the DNA matches it firmly. The size field is filled for only some rows; it gives once, few, many or a size class.

TRBJ2-1,-,-,TRBV5-1,CASSLTGSSYNEQFF
TRBJ2-1,-,-,TRBV28,CASSLWKQGTRAQFF
TRBJ2-5,-,-,TRBV19,CASSIAGLETQYF
TRBJ2-7,-,-,TRBV5-4,CASSLPGLQVEQYF
TRBJ1-1,-,-,TRBV6-5,CASILNTEAFF
TRBJ2-1,-,-,TRBV11-3,CASSLEAGTSYNEQFF
TRBJ1-5,once,-,TRBV18,CASSPDSNQPQHF
TRBJ1-4,-,-,TRBV6-6,CASSSSGSPDEKLFF
TRBJ2-1,-,-,TRBV6-1,CASRKRGNEQFF
TRBJ2-3,-,-,TRBV7-9,CSSNPGGTRTDTQYF
TRBJ1-1,few,-,TRBV30,CAWRWDINTEAFF
TRBJ2-7,-,TRBD2,TRBV5-1,CASSLSAGGSSYEQYF
TRBJ2-7,-,-,TRBV5-1,CASSLNSYEQYF
TRBJ2-7,-,-,TRBV7-9,CASSLGGMGTYEQYF
TRBJ2-6,-,-,TRBV5-6,CASSLASRSGANVLTF
TRBJ1-2,-,TRBD1,TRBV5-1,CASSPGGTGRNYGYTF
TRBJ1-4,-,TRBD1,TRBV25-1,CASSDPGGQGRTNEKLFF
TRBJ2-7,-,TRBD2,TRBV2,CASRGGGGGPISYEQYF
TRBJ1-1,-,TRBD1,TRBV4-1,CASSFRAGQTGRYTEAFF
TRBJ1-5,-,-,TRBV25-1,CASSEGHNQPQHF
TRBJ2-7,-,-,TRBV5-6,CASSPRPGLTNHEQYF
TRBJ2-7,-,TRBD2,TRBV4-2,CASSQGSGGSYEQYF
TRBJ1-6,few,-,TRBV11-2,CASSPAGSPLHF
TRBJ1-4,once,-,TRBV7-6,CASSPTGTTNEKLFF
TRBJ2-1,-,TRBD2,TRBV11-3,CASSLRGLKSNEQFF
TRBJ1-1,few,TRBD1,TRBV4-1,CASSQDRPGQAKAFF
TRBJ2-1,-,TRBD2,TRBV4-1,CASSQVITSGRDNEQFF
TRBJ1-1,-,TRBD1,TRBV10-1,CASSQGVNTEAFF
TRBJ1-1,-,-,TRBV28,CASSLRREAFF
TRBJ2-5,-,TRBD1,TRBV28,CASSLGGTAGETQYF
TRBJ1-2,once,-,TRBV11-3,CASSLGSAGDYGYTF